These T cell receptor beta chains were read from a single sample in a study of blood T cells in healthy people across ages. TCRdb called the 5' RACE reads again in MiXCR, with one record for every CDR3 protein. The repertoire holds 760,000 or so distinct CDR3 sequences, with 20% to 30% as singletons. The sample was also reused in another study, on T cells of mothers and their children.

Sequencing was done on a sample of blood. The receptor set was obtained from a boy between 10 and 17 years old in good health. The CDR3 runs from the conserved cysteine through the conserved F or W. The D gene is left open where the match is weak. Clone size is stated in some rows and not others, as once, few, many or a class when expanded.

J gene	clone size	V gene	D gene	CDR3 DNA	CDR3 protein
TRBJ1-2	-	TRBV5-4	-	TGTGCCAGCAGCTTGGCGGCAGCTAACTATGGCTACACCTTC	CASSLAAANYGYTF
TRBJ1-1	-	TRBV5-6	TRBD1	TGTGCCAGCAGCTTAGGGGCAGGGGGCTCGGGCACTGAAGCTTTCTTT	CASSLGAGGSGTEAFF
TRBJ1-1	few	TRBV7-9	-	TGTGCCAGCAGCTTCGGACGGATGAACACTGAAGCTTTCTTT	CASSFGRMNTEAFF
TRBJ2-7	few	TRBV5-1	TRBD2	TGCGCCAGCAGCTTGGTTCCCGAAGGGGACTATGAGCAGTACTTC	CASSLVPEGDYEQYF
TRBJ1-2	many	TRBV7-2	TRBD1	TGTGCCAGCAGTCGGACAGGGACCTATGGCTACACCTTC	CASSRTGTYGYTF
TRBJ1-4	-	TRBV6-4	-	TGTGCCAGCAGCGGAGGCCCCGGGGAAAAACTGTTTTTT	CASSGGPGEKLFF
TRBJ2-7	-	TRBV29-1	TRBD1	TGCAGCGTTTATTCCCGGGACAGCTCCTACGAGCAGTACTTC	CSVYSRDSSYEQYF
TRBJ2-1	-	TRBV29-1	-	TGCAGCGTTGAAGATGTGGGGGGTGAGCAGTTCTTC	CSVEDVGGEQFF
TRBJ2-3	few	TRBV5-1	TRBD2	TGCGCCAGCAGCTCGGAACTAGCGGGAGGCCTAGATACGCAGTATTTT	CASSSELAGGLDTQYF
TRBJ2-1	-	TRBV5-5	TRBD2	TGTGCCAGCAGCCCCAGACTAGCGCAAGATGAGCAGTTCTTC	CASSPRLAQDEQFF
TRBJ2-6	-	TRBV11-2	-	TGTGCCAGCAGCTTAGTCATCCAGGGGGCCAACGTCCTGACTTTC	CASSLVIQGANVLTF
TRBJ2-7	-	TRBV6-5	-	TGTGCCAGCAGTTATCGACAATCCAGGGGTTACGAGCAGTACTTC	CASSYRQSRGYEQYF
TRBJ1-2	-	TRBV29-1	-	TGCAGCGTTGTATCGGAGATCTATGGCTACACCTTC	CSVVSEIYGYTF
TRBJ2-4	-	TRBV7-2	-	TGTGCCAGCAGCTTAGAGATAGCCAAAAACATTCAGTACTTC	CASSLEIAKNIQYF
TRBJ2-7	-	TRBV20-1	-	TGCAGTGCTAGAGACCTCTACAGTGACTACGAGCAGTACTTC	CSARDLYSDYEQYF
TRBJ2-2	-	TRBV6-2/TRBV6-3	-	TGTGCCAGCACCACGGGGGGCCCCGGGACCGGGGAGCTGTTTTTT	CASTTGGPGTGELFF
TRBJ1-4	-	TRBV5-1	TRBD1	TGCGCCAGCAGCCAAGGGGTGACAGGGGTAACCGCAACTAATGAAAAACTGTTTTTT	CASSQGVTGVTATNEKLFF
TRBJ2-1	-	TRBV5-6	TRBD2	TGTGCCAGCAGCTTTTCTAGCGGGGGGCGGAATGAGCAGTTCTTC	CASSFSSGGRNEQFF
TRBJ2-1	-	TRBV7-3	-	TGTGCCAGCAGCCGCGGGACACGAAATGAGCAGTTCTTC	CASSRGTRNEQFF
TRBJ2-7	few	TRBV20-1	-	TGCAGTGCTATGGACAGAACTTCTTTCTCCTACGAGCAGTACTTC	CSAMDRTSFSYEQYF
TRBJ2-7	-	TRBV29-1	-	TGCAGCGCGTCCGGGACCTCCGGCCAGCAGTACTTC	CSASGTSGQQYF
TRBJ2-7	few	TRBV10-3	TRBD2	TGTGCCATCAGTGAGTCTGTGACCGAGGTAGCGGGCTCCTACGAGCAGTACTTC	CAISESVTEVAGSYEQYF
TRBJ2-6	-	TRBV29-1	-	TGCAGCGTTGAAGATCTTATGGCGTCTGGGGCCAACGTCCTGACTTTC	CSVEDLMASGANVLTF
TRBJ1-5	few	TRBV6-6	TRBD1	TGTGCCAGCATCGAAACAGGGGATTATCAGCCCCAGCATTTT	CASIETGDYQPQHF
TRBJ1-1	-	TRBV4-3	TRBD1	TGCGCCAGCAGCCATCCGGGACAGGGGTATACTGAAGCTTTCTTT	CASSHPGQGYTEAFF
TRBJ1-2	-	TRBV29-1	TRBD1	TGCAGCGTTGAAGAACAGGGGTACGGCTACGCCTTC	CSVEEQGYGYAF
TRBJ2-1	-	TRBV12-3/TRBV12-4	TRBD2	TGTGCCAGCAGTAACCCGGGACTAGCGGGAGTTCTTGAGCAGTTCTTC	CASSNPGLAGVLEQFF
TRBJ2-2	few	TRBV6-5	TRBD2	TGTGCCAGCGGTCACTGTGGGCTAGCGGGAGTAGCCGGGGAGCTGTTTTTT	CASGHCGLAGVAGELFF
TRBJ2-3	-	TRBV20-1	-	TGCAGTGCTAGAGAAATGGAACTGGCAGATACGCAGTATTTT	CSAREMELADTQYF
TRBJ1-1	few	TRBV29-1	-	TGCAGCGTTGCAGGGTTCGCGACTGAAGCTTTCTTT	CSVAGFATEAFF
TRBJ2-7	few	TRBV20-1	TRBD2	TGCAGTGCTGGTAGCGGGGGCCGAGGAGAGCAGTACTTC	CSAGSGGRGEQYF
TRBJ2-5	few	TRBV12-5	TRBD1	TGTGCTAGTGGTTCAGGACAGGGAGAGACCCAGTACTTC	CASGSGQGETQYF
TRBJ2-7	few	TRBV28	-	TGTGCCAGGGGGGGACACCCTCTTTACGAGCAGTACTTC	CARGGHPLYEQYF
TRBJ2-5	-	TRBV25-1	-	TGTGCCAGCAGAACCGGGGATGAGGTAGAGACCCAGTACTTC	CASRTGDEVETQYF
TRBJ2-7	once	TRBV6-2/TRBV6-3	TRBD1	TGTGCCAGCAGTTACTTCCCGGTACAGGGGACGGACGAGCAGTACTTC	CASSYFPVQGTDEQYF
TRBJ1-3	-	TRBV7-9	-	TGTGCCAGCACCCTAACACCCGTCTCTGGAAACACCATATATTTT	CASTLTPVSGNTIYF
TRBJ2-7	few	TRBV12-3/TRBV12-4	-	TGTGCCAGCAGTTTGGGTGTAGTCTACGAGCAGTACTTC	CASSLGVVYEQYF
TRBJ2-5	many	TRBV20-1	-	TGCAGTGCTCGGGACCGAGCGGTCCAGTACTTC	CSARDRAVQYF
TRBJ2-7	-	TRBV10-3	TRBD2	TGTGCCATCAGTGAGTCAGTAGCGGGAGTATACGAGCAGTACTTC	CAISESVAGVYEQYF
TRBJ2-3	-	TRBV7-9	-	TGTGCCAGCAGCTTGGGTTCCTGGGGCAGGGATACGCAGTATTTT	CASSLGSWGRDTQYF
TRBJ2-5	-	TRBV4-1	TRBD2	TGCGCCAGCAGCCAATGGACTAGCGGACAAGAGACCCAGTACTTC	CASSQWTSGQETQYF
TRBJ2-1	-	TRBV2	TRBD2	TGTGCCAGCAGTGCGGGAGGGAGTCCACACAATGAGCAGTTCTTC	CASSAGGSPHNEQFF
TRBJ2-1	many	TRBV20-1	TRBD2	TGCAGTGCTAGAGATTTTGCGGGGGGGAGGAATGAGCAGTTCTTC	CSARDFAGGRNEQFF
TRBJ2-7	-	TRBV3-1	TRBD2	TGTGCCAGCAGCCAAATGGCGGGAGGGCCGCGGGAGCAGTACTTC	CASSQMAGGPREQYF
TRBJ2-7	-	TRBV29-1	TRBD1	TGCAGCGTCGAGAGGCGGGACAGGGAAGGCTACGAGCAGTACTTC	CSVERRDREGYEQYF
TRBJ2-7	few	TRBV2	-	TGTGCCAGCAGTGCCGGACAGACCTACGAGCAGTACTTC	CASSAGQTYEQYF
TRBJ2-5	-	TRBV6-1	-	TGTGCCAGCAAGGTGGGAGAAGAGACCCAGTACTTC	CASKVGEETQYF
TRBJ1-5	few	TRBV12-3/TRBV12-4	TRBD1	TGTGCCAGCAACAGGGGGCTAAGTATAAATCAGCCCCAGCATTTT	CASNRGLSINQPQHF
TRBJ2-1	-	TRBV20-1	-	TGCAGTGCTAGAGTGCAAGCTGGGGGGCTCTCCTACAATGAGCAGTTCTTC	CSARVQAGGLSYNEQFF
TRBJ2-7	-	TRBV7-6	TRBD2	TGTGCCAGCACCCAAGGACTAGCGGAGACCTACGAGCAGTACTTC	CASTQGLAETYEQYF